These 23 T cell receptor beta chains were sequenced from one sample in a study of cytomegalovirus exposure and HLA in healthy donors. Use of 60 Vbeta and 13 Jbeta primers characterized the PCR. The assay was immunoSEQ multiplex PCR, and TCRdb's table has in-frame clones only and misses some. The sample records approximately 150,000 clones, approximately 88% being singletons. Input material: PBMCs. These receptors all come from a young woman in good health and CMV-seronegative.

The rearrangement uses TRBV15 and TRBJ1-5; D gene uncertain. From germline, CDR1 is LNHNV and CDR2 YYDKDF (reference sequence). V was trimmed by 0 bases and J by 6 bases, leaving 9 bases between them. The CDR3 extends over 14 amino acids. The CDR3 region is CATSRDGRRQPQHF. In nucleotides, the CDR3 is TGTGCCACCAGCAGAGATGGGAGGCGTCAGCCCCAGCATTTT.

This clone has just one count. The genes are TRBV30 and TRBJ1-2; D is unclear. The V and J ends lost 1 base and 4 bases respectively, with 7 bases between them. The CDR3 covers 12 residues. Germline assignment: CDR1 GTSNPN and CDR2 SVGIG (reference sequence). CDR3 residues: CAWSAGSYGYTF. CDR3 nucleotides: TGTGCCTGGAGTGCGGGAAGCTATGGCTACACCTTC.

The chain is built from TRBV7-2 and TRBJ1-6; the D is unclear. Germline V gives CDR1 SGHTA, CDR2 FQGNSA. This CDR3 has 18 residues. Trimming stripped 5 bases from V and 7 bases from J, with 24 bases between. CDR3 bases: TGTGCCAGCAGCGATTCCACCGCGCGGGGATCTTGGAATTCACCCCTCCACTTT. Amino acids: CASSDSTARGSWNSPLHF.

The genes are TRBV5-1 and TRBJ2-3; no clear D. Deletions cut 6 bases from V and 0 bases from J, with 11 bases between. Germline V gene data show CDR1 as SGHRS and CDR2 as YFSETQ. This CDR3 comprises 14 residues. In DNA, the CDR3 is TGCGCCAGCAAGGCGGCGGTTAGCACAGATACGCAGTATTTT. Protein product: CASKAAVSTDTQYF.

The chain uses TRBV7-9 and TRBJ1-2; D is possibly TRBD1 (6 bases). The CDR3 spans 14 residues. V lost 5 bases, J lost 0 bases, and 10 bases lay in between. Germline V CDR1 and CDR2: SEHNR, FQNEAQ (reference sequence). The CDR3: CASSLGHPNYGYTF. For the CDR3, the DNA is TGTGCCAGCAGCCTGGGACACCCTAACTATGGCTACACCTTC.

The table lists this clone with a few counts. The rearrangement joins TRBV5-1 to TRBJ2-7; TRBD1 matches at 7 bases. Germline CDR1 is SGHRS and CDR2 is YFSETQ. V trimming: 0 bases; J trimming: 5 bases; junction bases outside the gene matches: 5. The CDR3 covers 14 residues. CDR3 sequence: CASSLVGRGNEQYF. The CDR3 coding sequence is TGCGCCAGCAGCTTGGTCGGCAGGGGGAACGAGCAGTACTTC.

The rearrangement uses TRBV15 and TRBJ1-4; possibly TRBD1 for D (6 bases). V was clipped by 2 bases and J by 6 bases, with 13 bases between them. Germline lookup yields CDR1 LNHNV and CDR2 YYDKDF (reference sequence). The CDR3 has 15 amino acids. The CDR3 DNA reads as TGTGCCACCAGCAGACCCGGGACACCTTATGAAAAACTGTTTTTT. Its protein product is CATSRPGTPYEKLFF.

This sequence joins TRBV6-1 and TRBJ1-4; D is unclear. CDR1 and CDR2 from the germline V gene are MNHNS and SASEGT. Trimming took off 2 bases at V and 4 bases at J, with 8 bases between the two ends. There are 14 residues in the CDR3. The CDR3, as DNA: TGTGCCAGCAGTGAATACGGGAGTAATGAAAAACTGTTTTTT. It codes for CASSEYGSNEKLFF.

In its sample, this clone was seen once. The J gene is TRBJ2-7, the V gene TRBV7-2; TRBD1 is a possible D gene (5 bases). CDR3 size: 14 residues. V shed 0 bases and J shed 0 bases, with 6 bases lying between them. The V gene's germline CDR1 is SGHTA and CDR2 FQGNSA. The CDR3 is CASSLATASYEQYF. CDR3 bases: TGTGCCAGCAGCTTAGCGACAGCCTCCTACGAGCAGTACTTC.

This chain joins TRBV27 and TRBJ1-6, with D uncertain. This CDR3 has 13 amino acids. Germline assignment: CDR1 MNHEY and CDR2 SMNVEV (reference sequence). Trimming left V 0 bases short and J 10 bases short, with 7 bases between. CDR3 coding DNA: TGTGCCAGCAGTTTATCGGGCAGCTCACCCCTCCACTTT. It yields the protein CASSLSGSSPLHF.

V gene TRBV7-3 combines with J gene TRBJ1-5; perhaps TRBD1 as D (5 bases). Trimming stripped 2 bases from V and 2 bases from J, with 10 bases between. The CDR3 contains 15 residues. Per the germline V gene, CDR1 is SGHTA and CDR2 is FQGTGA. The CDR3 sequence is CASSLQGSGNQPQHF. DNA for the CDR3: TGTGCCAGCAGCTTACAGGGATCGGGCAATCAGCCCCAGCATTTT.

This clone was detected a few times. The chain links TRBV10-1 to TRBJ1-1, with D possibly matching TRBD1 (6 bases). Germline-derived CDR1 and CDR2 are WNHNN and SYGVQD (reference sequence). V lost 4 bases and J 1 base, leaving 7 bases between the germline ends. The CDR3 sequence is 13 residues long. The CDR3 DNA is TGCGCCAGCAGTGGACAGGCGAACACTGAAGCTTTCTTT. It yields the protein CASSGQANTEAFF.

This clone has a handful of counts. DNA of the CDR3: TGTGCCAGCAGCTCCCGGGTGAATCAGCCCCAGCATTTT. Translation gives CASSSRVNQPQHF. This chain uses TRBV7-2 with TRBJ1-5; no definite D call. Germline values: CDR1 SGHTA, CDR2 FQGNSA. The CDR3 is made up of 13 amino acids. Trimming removed 4 bases at V and 4 bases at J, with 8 bases between.

The genes are TRBV27 and TRBJ2-7; TRBD2 agrees at 8 bases. Germline loops: CDR1 MNHEY, CDR2 SMNVEV (reference sequence). This CDR3 has 16 amino acids. Germline trimming cut 2 bases from V and 0 bases from J; bases unmatched to any gene: 6. CDR3: CASSLGGRWGSYEQYF. Here the CDR3 DNA reads TGTGCCAGCAGTTTAGGCGGGAGGTGGGGCTCCTACGAGCAGTACTTC.

Note on this clone: Within the sample, other DNA sequences also encode this same CDR3. The gene calls are TRBV5-1 and TRBJ2-5; 7 bases are shared with TRBD2. The CDR3 covers 14 residues. Per germline, CDR1 SGHRS and CDR2 YFSETQ. Trimming removed 1 base from V and 1 base from J; junction bases left unmatched: 1. CDR3: CASSLSGGQETQYF. DNA for the CDR3: TGCGCCAGCAGCTTGTCGGGGGGCCAAGAGACCCAGTACTTC.

The chain joins TRBV14 to TRBJ2-3, with TRBD2 matching over 9 bases. V was pared by 3 bases and J by 0 bases, with 1 base of the junction left unmatched. This CDR3 has 15 residues. Germline V gene sequence: CDR1 SGHDN, CDR2 FVKESK. This CDR3 reads CASSHGLASTDTQYF. The CDR3 bases are TGTGCCAGCAGCCATGGACTAGCGAGCACAGATACGCAGTATTTT.

This clone was detected only a few times. This rearrangement joins TRBV6-1 to TRBJ1-1; D is unclear. From germline, CDR1 is MNHNS and CDR2 SASEGT. V was pared by 0 bases and J by 4 bases, with 12 bases between. CDR3 length: 15 amino acids. The CDR3 DNA reads as TGTGCCAGCAGTGAAGCGGACTCCCGAGGCACTGAAGCTTTCTTT. It is translated as CASSEADSRGTEAFF.

This clone appeared once. The chain is built from TRBV4-3 and TRBJ1-2; D gene uncertain. The V end lost 4 bases, the J end lost 8 bases, and 23 bases lay between the germline ends. Looked up from germline, CDR1 is LGHNA and CDR2 is YSLEER. This CDR3 region has 16 residues. In nucleotides, the CDR3 is TGCGCCAGCAGCCGCATTCTCCCGGCCTCCACCGGGGGCTACACCTTC. Its translation is CASSRILPASTGGYTF.

The gene calls are TRBV7-9 and TRBJ2-1, with 10 bases identical to TRBD1. The J segment lost 2 bases and the V segment lost 5 bases, leaving 6 bases of the junction unmatched. This CDR3 is 16 amino acids long. Germline-derived CDR1 and CDR2 are SEHNR and FQNEAQ (reference sequence). The CDR3, as DNA: TGTGCCAGCAGCCCTAGTGGGACAGGGGCCTACAATGAGCAGTTCTTC. Its translation: CASSPSGTGAYNEQFF.

The V gene is TRBV28, the J gene TRBJ2-7; 10 bases match TRBD2. CDR3 size: 14 residues. The V gene end was trimmed by 8 bases and the J gene end by 3 bases; junction bases not matched to a gene: 7. Germline V gene lookup returns CDR1 MDHEN and CDR2 SYDVKM. CDR3 sequence reads: CASGPSGSIYEQYF. The CDR3 nucleotides are TGTGCCAGCGGACCTAGCGGGAGTATCTACGAGCAGTACTTC.

This clone was counted once. The rearrangement joins TRBV29-1 to TRBJ1-1; 7 positions agree with TRBD1. Losses at the gene ends were 5 bases for V and 4 bases for J; bases not matched to a gene: 7. Germline V gene sequence: CDR1 SQVTM, CDR2 ANQGSEA. The CDR3 contains 13 residues. CDR3 residues: CSVRQGLGTEAFF. CDR3 bases: TGCAGCGTTCGACAGGGTCTCGGCACTGAAGCTTTCTTT. Drawing the rest from reference TRBV29-1 and TRBJ1-1, the complete variable domain is SAVISQKPSRDICQRGTSLTIQCQVDSQVTMMFWYRQQPGQSLTLIATANQGSEATYESGFVIDKFPISRPNLTFSTLTVSNMSPEDSSIYLCSVRQGLGTEAFFGQGTRLTVV.

The chain is built from TRBV13 and TRBJ2-1; 7 nucleotides match TRBD1. CDR1 is PRHDT and CDR2 is FYEKMQ in the germline V gene (reference sequence). With 0 bases clipped from V and 4 bases from J, the junction kept 3 bases outside the gene matches. There are 15 residues in the CDR3. The CDR3 nucleotides are TGTGCCAGCAGCTTAGGCCAGGGGGTATACAATGAGCAGTTCTTC. It specifies CASSLGQGVYNEQFF.

CDR3 nucleotides: TGTGCCAGCAGCTCAGACAGGGCCCAAGATGGCTACACCTTC. It yields the protein CASSSDRAQDGYTF. The chain has TRBV5-8 and TRBJ1-2; 7 bases agree with TRBD1. The length of the CDR3 is 14 residues. Trimming cost V 3 bases and J 6 bases; bases outside gene matches: 8. In germline, CDR1 is SGHTS, CDR2 YDEGEE.